The following is a T cell receptor (beta chain) sequence with its context. Time point in this sample: baseline, week 1 (first vaccination visit). Treatment denoted: pre-vaccination baseline after standard-of-care therapy. Here immunoSEQ multiplex PCR was the method, and the copy in TCRdb shows in-frame clones only, minus some. The data contain tens of thousands of clones, more than 85% of them singletons. The sample comes from a study of a mutant IDH1 vaccine in newly diagnosed glioma. CDR3 length: 13 amino acids. With 6 bases removed from V and 5 bases from J, the gap between germline ends came to 14 bases. Per germline, CDR1 SNHLY and CDR2 FYNNEI.

The genes are TRBV2 and TRBJ2-7; D remains unclear. The starting material was PBMCs, obtained from a glioma patient treated with radiotherapy, temozolomide or both. The sequence derives from a middle-aged man with glioma. This CDR3 is CASSGRTPDEQYF. CDR3 nucleotide sequence: TGTGCCAGCAGCGGACGCACCCCTGACGAGCAGTACTTC. Looking up the rest from reference TRBV2 and TRBJ2-7 gives the full variable domain: EPEVTQTPSHQVTQMGQEVILRCVPISNHLYFYWYRQILGQKVEFLVSFYNNEISEKSEIFDDQFSVERPDGSNFTLKIRSTKLEDSAMYFCASSGRTPDEQYFGPGTRLTVT.